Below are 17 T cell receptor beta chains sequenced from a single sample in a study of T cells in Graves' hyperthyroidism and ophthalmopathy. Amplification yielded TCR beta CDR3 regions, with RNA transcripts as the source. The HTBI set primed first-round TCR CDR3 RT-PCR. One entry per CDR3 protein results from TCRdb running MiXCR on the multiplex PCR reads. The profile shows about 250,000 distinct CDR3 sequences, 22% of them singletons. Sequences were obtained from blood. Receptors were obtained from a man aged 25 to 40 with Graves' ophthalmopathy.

Here the CDR3 reads CASSPGHIEAFF. The DNA of the CDR3 is TGTGCCAGCAGCCCCGGACACATTGAAGCTTTCTTT. The chain recombines TRBV7-2 with TRBJ1-1; D might be TRBD1 (5 bases). This CDR3 region has 12 residues. Deletions cut 5 bases from V and 7 bases from J, with 11 bases between. Looked up from germline, CDR1 is SGHTA and CDR2 is FQGNSA.

CDR3 protein: CASSVPLGGGPNEQFF. As DNA, the CDR3 is TGTGCCAGCAGCGTTCCCCTAGGGGGAGGGCCCAATGAGCAGTTCTTC. V and J are TRBV25-1 and TRBJ2-1, with D possibly being TRBD2 (7 bases). This CDR3 spans 16 amino acids. Germline-derived CDR1 and CDR2 are MGHDK and SYGVNS. The germline V and J ends were trimmed by 6 bases and 6 bases, with 21 bases remaining between them.

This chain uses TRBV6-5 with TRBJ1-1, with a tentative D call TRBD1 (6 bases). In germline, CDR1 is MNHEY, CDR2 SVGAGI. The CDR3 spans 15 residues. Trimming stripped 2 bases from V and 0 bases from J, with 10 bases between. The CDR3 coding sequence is TGTGCCAGCAGTTACCTTGGACAGATGAACACTGAAGCTTTCTTT. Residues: CASSYLGQMNTEAFF.

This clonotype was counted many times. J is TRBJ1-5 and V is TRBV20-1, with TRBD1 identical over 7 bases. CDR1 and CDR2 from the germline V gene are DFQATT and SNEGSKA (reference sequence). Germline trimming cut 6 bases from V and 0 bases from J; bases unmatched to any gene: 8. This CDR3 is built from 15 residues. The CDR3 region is CSAQTGIGSNQPQHF. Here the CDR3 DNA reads TGCAGTGCACAGACAGGGATCGGTAGCAATCAGCCCCAGCATTTT.

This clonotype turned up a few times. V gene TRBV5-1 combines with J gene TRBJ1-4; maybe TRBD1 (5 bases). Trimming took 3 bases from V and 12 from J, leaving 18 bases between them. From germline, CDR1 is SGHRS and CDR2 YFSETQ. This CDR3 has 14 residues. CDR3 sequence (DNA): TGCGCCAGCAGCTACACAGGACCTGAGAGGGAACTGTTTTTT. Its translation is CASSYTGPERELFF. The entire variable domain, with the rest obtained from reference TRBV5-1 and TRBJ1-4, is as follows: KAGVTQTPRYLIKTRGQQVTLSCSPISGHRSVSWYQQTPGQGLQFLFEYFSETQRNKGNFPGRFSGRQFSNSRSEMNVSTLELGDSALYLCASSYTGPERELFFGSGTQLSVL.

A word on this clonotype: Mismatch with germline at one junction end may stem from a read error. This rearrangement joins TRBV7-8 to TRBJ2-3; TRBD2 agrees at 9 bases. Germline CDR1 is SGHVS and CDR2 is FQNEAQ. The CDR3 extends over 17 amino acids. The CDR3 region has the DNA TGCGCCAGCAGCCAAGATGGCGGGAGGGCCCTCCGGAATACGCAGTATTTT. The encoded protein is CASSQDGGRALRNTQYF. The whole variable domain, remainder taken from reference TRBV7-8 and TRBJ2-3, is GAGVSQSPRYKVAKRGQDVALRCDPISGHVSLFWYQQALGQGPEFLTYFQNEAQLDKSGLPSDRFFAERPEGSVSTLKIQRTQQEDSAVYLCASSQDGGRALRNTQYFGPGTRLTVL.

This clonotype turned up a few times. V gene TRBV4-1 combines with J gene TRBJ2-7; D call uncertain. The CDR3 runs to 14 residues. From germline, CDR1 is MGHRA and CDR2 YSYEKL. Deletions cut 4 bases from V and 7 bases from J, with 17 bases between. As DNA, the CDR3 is TGCGCCAGCAGCCCCCCACGCGCAGTTTTTGAGCAGTACTTC. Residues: CASSPPRAVFEQYF.

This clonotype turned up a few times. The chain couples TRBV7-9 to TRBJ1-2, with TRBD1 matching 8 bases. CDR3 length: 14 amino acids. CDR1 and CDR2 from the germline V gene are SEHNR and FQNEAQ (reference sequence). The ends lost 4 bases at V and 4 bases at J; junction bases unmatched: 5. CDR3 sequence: CASSSGQGFYGYTF. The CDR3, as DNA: TGTGCCAGCAGCTCAGGACAGGGATTCTATGGCTACACCTTC.

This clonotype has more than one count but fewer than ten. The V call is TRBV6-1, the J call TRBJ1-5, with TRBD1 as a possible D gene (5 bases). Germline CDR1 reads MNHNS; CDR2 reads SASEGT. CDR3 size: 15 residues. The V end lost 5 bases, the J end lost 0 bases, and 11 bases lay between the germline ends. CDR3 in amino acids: CASSRQMYSNQPQHF. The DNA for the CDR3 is TGTGCCAGCAGTAGACAGATGTATAGCAATCAGCCCCAGCATTTT.

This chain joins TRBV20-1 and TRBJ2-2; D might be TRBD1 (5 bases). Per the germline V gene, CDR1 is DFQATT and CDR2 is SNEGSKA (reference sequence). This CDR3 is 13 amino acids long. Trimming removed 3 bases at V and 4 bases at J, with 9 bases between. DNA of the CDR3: TGCAGTGCTAGGGGGCCATTCACCGGGGAGCTGTTTTTT. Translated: CSARGPFTGELFF.

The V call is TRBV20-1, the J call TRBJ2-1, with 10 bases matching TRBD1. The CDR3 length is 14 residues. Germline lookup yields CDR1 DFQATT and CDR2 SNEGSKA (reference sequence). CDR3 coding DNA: TGCAGCGGAGATGGACAGGGGGGGGACAATGAGCAGTTCTTC. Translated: CSGDGQGGDNEQFF.

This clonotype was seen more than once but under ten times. The CDR3 loop reads CSARDLGSDRAQYF. The DNA for the CDR3 is TGCAGTGCTAGAGATCTAGGGTCTGACCGGGCCCAGTACTTC. The V gene is TRBV20-1, the J gene TRBJ2-5; no clear D gene. Germline V gene sequence: CDR1 DFQATT, CDR2 SNEGSKA (reference sequence). The CDR3 runs 14 residues. V was pared by 0 bases and J by 9 bases, with 17 bases between.

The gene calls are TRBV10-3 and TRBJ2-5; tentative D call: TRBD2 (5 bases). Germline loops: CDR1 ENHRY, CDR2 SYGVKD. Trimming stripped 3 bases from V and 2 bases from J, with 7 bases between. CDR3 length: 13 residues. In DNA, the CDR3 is TGTGCCATCAGTGAACGGGAACAAGAGACCCAGTACTTC. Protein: CAISEREQETQYF.

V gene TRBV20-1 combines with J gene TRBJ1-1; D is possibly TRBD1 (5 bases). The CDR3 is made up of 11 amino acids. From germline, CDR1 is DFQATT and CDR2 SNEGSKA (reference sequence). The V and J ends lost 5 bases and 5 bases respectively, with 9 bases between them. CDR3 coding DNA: TGCAGTGCTGGTAAGGGGACTGAAGCTTTCTTT. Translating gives CSAGKGTEAFF.

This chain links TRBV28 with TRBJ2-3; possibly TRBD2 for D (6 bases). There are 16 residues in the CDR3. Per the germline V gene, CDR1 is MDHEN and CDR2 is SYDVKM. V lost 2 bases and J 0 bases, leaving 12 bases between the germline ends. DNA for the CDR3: TGTGCCAGCAGTTTAGGCCGAAGCGGGAGCACAGATACGCAGTATTTT. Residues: CASSLGRSGSTDTQYF. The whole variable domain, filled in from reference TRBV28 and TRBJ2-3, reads DVKVTQSSRYLVKRTGEKVFLECVQDMDHENMFWYRQDPGLGLRLIYFSYDVKMKEKGDIPEGYSVSREKKERFSLILESASTNQTSMYLCASSLGRSGSTDTQYFGPGTRLTVL.

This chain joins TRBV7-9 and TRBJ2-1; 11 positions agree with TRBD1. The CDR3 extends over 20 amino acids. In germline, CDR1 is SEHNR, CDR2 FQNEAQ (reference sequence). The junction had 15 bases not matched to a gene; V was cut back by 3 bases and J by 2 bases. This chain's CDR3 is CASSLIKRDRGSFAYNEQFF. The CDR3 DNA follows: TGTGCCAGCAGCTTGATTAAACGGGACAGGGGGTCTTTCGCCTACAATGAGCAGTTCTTC.

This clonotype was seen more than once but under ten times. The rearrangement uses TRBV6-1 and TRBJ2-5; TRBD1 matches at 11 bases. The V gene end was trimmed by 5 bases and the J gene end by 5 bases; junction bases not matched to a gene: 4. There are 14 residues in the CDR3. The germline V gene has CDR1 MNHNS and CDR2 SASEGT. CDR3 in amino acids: CASSRTGGFETQYF. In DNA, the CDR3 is TGTGCCAGCAGTCGGACAGGGGGCTTTGAGACCCAGTACTTC.